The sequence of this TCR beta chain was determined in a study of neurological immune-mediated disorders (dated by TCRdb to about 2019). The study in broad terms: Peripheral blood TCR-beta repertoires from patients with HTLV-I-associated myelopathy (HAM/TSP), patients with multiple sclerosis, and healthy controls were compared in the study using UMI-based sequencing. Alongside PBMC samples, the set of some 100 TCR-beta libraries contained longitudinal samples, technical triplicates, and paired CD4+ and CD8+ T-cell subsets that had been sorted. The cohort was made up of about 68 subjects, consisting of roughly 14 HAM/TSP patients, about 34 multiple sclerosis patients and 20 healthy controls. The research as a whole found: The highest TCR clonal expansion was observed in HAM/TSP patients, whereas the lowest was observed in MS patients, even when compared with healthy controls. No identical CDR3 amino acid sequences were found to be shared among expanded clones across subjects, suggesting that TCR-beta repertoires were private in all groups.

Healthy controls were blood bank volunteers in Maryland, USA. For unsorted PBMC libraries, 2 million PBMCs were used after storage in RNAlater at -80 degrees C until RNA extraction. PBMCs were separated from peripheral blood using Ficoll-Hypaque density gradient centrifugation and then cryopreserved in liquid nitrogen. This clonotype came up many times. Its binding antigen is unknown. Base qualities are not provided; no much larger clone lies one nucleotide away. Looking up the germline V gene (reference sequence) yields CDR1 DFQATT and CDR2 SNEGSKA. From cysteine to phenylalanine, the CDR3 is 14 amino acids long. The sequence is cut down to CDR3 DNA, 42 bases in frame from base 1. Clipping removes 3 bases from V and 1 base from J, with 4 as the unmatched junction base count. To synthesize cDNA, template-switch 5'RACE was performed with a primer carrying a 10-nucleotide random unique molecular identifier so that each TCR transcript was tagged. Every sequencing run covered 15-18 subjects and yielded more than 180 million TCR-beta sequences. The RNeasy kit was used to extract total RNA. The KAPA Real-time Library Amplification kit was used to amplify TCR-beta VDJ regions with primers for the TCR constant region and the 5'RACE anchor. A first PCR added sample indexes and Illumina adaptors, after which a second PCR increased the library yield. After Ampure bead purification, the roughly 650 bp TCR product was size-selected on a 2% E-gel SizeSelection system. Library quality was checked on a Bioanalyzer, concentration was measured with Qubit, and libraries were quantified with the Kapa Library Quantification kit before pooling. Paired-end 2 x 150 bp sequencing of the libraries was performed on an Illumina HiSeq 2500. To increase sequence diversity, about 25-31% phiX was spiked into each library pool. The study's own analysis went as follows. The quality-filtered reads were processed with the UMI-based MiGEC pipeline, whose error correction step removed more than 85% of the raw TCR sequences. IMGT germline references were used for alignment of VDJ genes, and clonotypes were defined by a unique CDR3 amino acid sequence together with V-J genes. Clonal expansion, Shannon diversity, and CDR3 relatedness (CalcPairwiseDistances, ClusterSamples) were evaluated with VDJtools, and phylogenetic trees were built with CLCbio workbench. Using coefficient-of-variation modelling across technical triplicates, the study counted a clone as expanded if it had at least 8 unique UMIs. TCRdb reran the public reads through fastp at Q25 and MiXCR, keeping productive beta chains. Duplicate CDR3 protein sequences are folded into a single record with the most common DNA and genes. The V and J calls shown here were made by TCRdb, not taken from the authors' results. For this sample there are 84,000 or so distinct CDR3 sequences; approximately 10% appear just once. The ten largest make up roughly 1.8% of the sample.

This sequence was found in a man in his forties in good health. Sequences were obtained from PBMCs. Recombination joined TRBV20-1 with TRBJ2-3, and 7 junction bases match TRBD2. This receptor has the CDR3 CSASRGVGTDTQYF. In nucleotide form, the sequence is TGCAGTGCTAGTCGGGGGGTTGGCACAGATACGCAGTATTTT.